This passage covers 23 T cell receptor beta chains from one sample sequenced in a study of OX40 agonist ivuxolimab in advanced cancers. Clones were sequenced by immunoSEQ multiplex PCR, and TCRdb holds only the in-frame ones, with some missing. The data show around 29,000 clones, 80% to 95% seen once. The sample consisted of CD4+ or CD8+ T cells sorted from blood, taken in a trial of the OX40 agonist ivuxolimab. The receptors originated from an adult with an advanced solid tumor such as melanoma, head and neck, liver or kidney cancer.

V is TRBV11-1 and J is TRBJ2-7; maybe TRBD1 (6 bases). The germline CDR1 and CDR2 sequences are SGHAT and FQDESV (reference sequence). The CDR3 is made up of 14 amino acids. V lost 4 bases to trimming and J lost 6 bases, with 16 bases between them. CDR3: CASSSTGNRGEQYF. CDR3 bases: TGTGCCAGCAGCTCCACAGGGAATCGGGGCGAGCAGTACTTC.

J is TRBJ2-3 and V is TRBV11-2, with 7 positions matching TRBD1. The length of the CDR3 is 15 residues. V lost 3 bases and J lost 4; bases outside the gene matches: 7. Germline lookup yields CDR1 SGHAT and CDR2 FQNNGV. For the CDR3, the DNA is TGTGCCAGCAGCTTTGGAGGACAGGTTTCAGATACGCAGTATTTT. Translation gives CASSFGGQVSDTQYF.

This chain links TRBV5-6 with TRBJ2-4; D is ambiguous. From germline, CDR1 is SGHDT and CDR2 YYEEEE. The germline V and J ends were trimmed by 2 bases and 2 bases, with 5 bases remaining between them. This CDR3 contains 13 residues. CDR3 nucleotide sequence: TGTGCCAGCAGCTTTGGGACCAAAAACATTCAGTACTTC. Translation: CASSFGTKNIQYF.

The chain joins TRBV10-3 to TRBJ2-1; TRBD2 might be the D (6 bases). This CDR3 contains 14 residues. V was clipped by 5 bases and J by 1 base, with 9 bases between them. CDR1 is ENHRY and CDR2 is SYGVKD in the germline V gene. In DNA, the CDR3 is TGTGCCATCAGTCGAGCGGGTTCCTACAATGAGCAGTTCTTC. Its translation: CAISRAGSYNEQFF.

The table lists this clone with a count of one. This chain links TRBV4-1 with TRBJ2-7; possible D gene TRBD1, 6 bases. V shed 4 bases and J shed 7 bases, with 14 bases lying between them. CDR3 size: 13 residues. Germline lookup yields CDR1 MGHRA and CDR2 YSYEKL. CDR3 sequence: CASSPWGQAEQYF. In DNA form, the CDR3 reads TGCGCCAGCAGCCCGTGGGGGCAGGCTGAGCAGTACTTC.

The genes are TRBV30 and TRBJ2-7; D not resolved. V shed 2 bases and J shed 7 bases, with 9 bases lying between them. The CDR3 loop spans 11 amino acids. Germline CDR1 reads GTSNPN; CDR2 reads SVGIG (reference sequence). The chain's CDR3 is CAWSTREEQYF. The CDR3 bases are TGTGCCTGGAGTACCCGTGAAGAGCAGTACTTC.

This clone is a singleton in its sample. The chain has TRBV27 and TRBJ2-5; a weak D match, TRBD1 (5 bases). V dropped 6 bases and J dropped 7 bases, with 12 bases sitting between them. The CDR3 covers 12 residues. Germline assignment: CDR1 MNHEY and CDR2 SMNVEV (reference sequence). Here the CDR3 reads CASRGQQGTQYF. The CDR3 bases are TGTGCCAGCAGGGGCCAGCAGGGGACCCAGTACTTC.

The CDR3 spells CASSLWGVSNQPQHF. In nucleotides, the CDR3 is TGTGCCAGCAGCTTGTGGGGGGTCAGCAATCAGCCCCAGCATTTT. The chain combines TRBV5-4 with TRBJ1-5; TRBD1 might be the D (5 bases). The germline V gene encodes CDR1 SGHNT and CDR2 YYREEE (reference sequence). The CDR3 sequence is 15 residues long. V was pared by 1 base and J by 1 base, with 9 bases between.

This clone was counted only a few times. This sequence joins TRBV13 and TRBJ1-1, with TRBD1 matching over 7 bases. The CDR3 covers 16 residues. CDR1 is PRHDT, CDR2 FYEKMQ, per germline (reference sequence). V dropped 5 bases and J dropped 0; count of bases not matched to a gene: 9. In DNA form, the CDR3 reads TGTGCCAGCAGCCAGGCGGAGGGGGCCTTGAACACTGAAGCTTTCTTT. Protein sequence: CASSQAEGALNTEAFF.

The genes are TRBV7-9 and TRBJ2-7; 8 bases are a match to TRBD1. CDR1 is SEHNR, CDR2 FQNEAQ, per germline (reference sequence). The CDR3 is 15 residues long. Trimming at V came to 4 bases and at J to 6 bases, leaving 11 bases not matched to a gene. This CDR3 reads CASSSERTGIFEQYF. CDR3 bases: TGTGCCAGCAGCTCCGAACGGACAGGGATATTCGAGCAGTACTTC.

The chain combines TRBV25-1 with TRBJ1-2; 7 nucleotides line up with TRBD1. With 4 bases clipped from V and 0 bases from J, the junction kept 11 bases outside the gene matches. The germline gives CDR1 MGHDK, CDR2 SYGVNS. The CDR3 length is 17 residues. Here the CDR3 reads CASSALAGGKANYGYTF. The CDR3 nucleotides are TGTGCCAGCAGTGCGTTGGCAGGGGGGAAGGCTAACTATGGCTACACCTTC.

The rearrangement uses TRBV7-9 and TRBJ1-1; D might be TRBD1 (5 bases). CDR1 and CDR2 from the germline V gene are SEHNR and FQNEAQ (reference sequence). The CDR3 is 15 amino acids. The V gene lost 0 bases and the J gene lost 0 bases, with 8 bases spanning the gap. The CDR3 nucleotides are TGTGCCAGCAGCTTAGCAGGGGCCCTGAACACTGAAGCTTTCTTT. It yields the protein CASSLAGALNTEAFF.

CDR3 DNA sequence: TGCAGCGTTGAAGATCAGGAGTACGAGCAGTACTTC. Amino acids: CSVEDQEYEQYF. J is TRBJ2-7 and V is TRBV29-1; no definite D call. Germline V gene data show CDR1 as SQVTM and CDR2 as ANQGSEA. V lost 0 bases, J lost 4 bases, and 7 bases lay in between. This CDR3 contains 12 residues.

V gene TRBV28 combines with J gene TRBJ2-7; 9 nucleotides match TRBD2. Per germline, CDR1 MDHEN and CDR2 SYDVKM. The CDR3 has 15 residues. The junction had 5 bases not matched to a gene; V was cut back by 0 bases and J by 5 bases. Written as DNA, the CDR3 is TGTGCCAGCAGTTTATGGCGGGAGGGCCCAAACGAGCAGTACTTC. Translated: CASSLWREGPNEQYF.

This rearrangement joins TRBV19 to TRBJ1-1; D is possibly TRBD1 (6 bases). The CDR3 runs 14 residues. V was cut by 6 bases and J by 1 base, with 12 bases left in between. Germline loops: CDR1 LNHDA, CDR2 SQIVND (reference sequence). CDR3 amino acids: CASSWDTPNTEAFF. DNA of the CDR3: TGTGCCAGTAGCTGGGACACTCCGAACACTGAAGCTTTCTTT.

This rearrangement joins TRBV7-8 to TRBJ2-7; 10 bases align to TRBD1. V was clipped by 2 bases and J by 3 bases; unmatched bases: 7. The CDR3 is 16 amino acids. Per germline, CDR1 SGHVS and CDR2 FQNEAQ. As DNA, the CDR3 is TGTGCCAGCAGCTTACAGGGACAGGGGCTTATCTACGAGCAGTACTTC. Translation gives CASSLQGQGLIYEQYF.

This clone was counted between two and nine times. This chain connects TRBV27 to TRBJ2-1; unclear D gene. CDR3 size: 14 residues. Trimming pared 2 bases from V and 0 bases from J, leaving 5 bases between. In germline, CDR1 is MNHEY, CDR2 SMNVEV (reference sequence). The CDR3 region is CASSLPDSYNEQFF. Here the CDR3 DNA reads TGTGCCAGCAGTTTACCCGACTCCTACAATGAGCAGTTCTTC.

The chain joins TRBV4-1 to TRBJ1-4; D might be TRBD1 (5 bases). Trimming stripped 0 bases from V and 5 bases from J, with 16 bases between. Germline-derived CDR1 and CDR2 are MGHRA and YSYEKL. The CDR3 is made up of 17 amino acids. For the CDR3, the DNA is TGCGCCAGCAGCCAAGACGATGGAGCGGGGGTAAATGAAAAACTGTTTTTT. Protein: CASSQDDGAGVNEKLFF.

This clone was recorded once. V and J are TRBV7-9 and TRBJ2-1; 8 bases map to TRBD2. Germline CDR1 is SEHNR and CDR2 is FQNEAQ (reference sequence). The CDR3 is made up of 16 amino acids. Unmatched junction bases numbered 6, after V lost 3 bases and J lost 2 bases. The DNA for the CDR3 is TGTGCCAGCAGCTTTTTTGCGGGAGGAACCTACAATGAGCAGTTCTTC. It is translated as CASSFFAGGTYNEQFF. Full variable domain (rest looked up from reference TRBV7-9 and TRBJ2-1): DTGVSQNPRHKITKRGQNVTFRCDPISEHNRLYWYRQTLGQGPEFLTYFQNEAQLEKSRLLSDRFSAERPKGSFSTLEIQRTEQGDSAMYLCASSFFAGGTYNEQFFGPGTRLTVL.

CDR3 sequence: CSVEDGQGKEKLFF. The CDR3 nucleotides are TGCAGCGTTGAAGATGGACAGGGGAAGGAAAAACTGTTTTTT. The rearrangement joins TRBV29-1 to TRBJ1-4; TRBD1 matches at 9 bases. With 0 bases clipped from V and 8 bases from J, the junction kept 4 bases outside the gene matches. This CDR3 has 14 residues. The germline V gene has CDR1 SQVTM and CDR2 ANQGSEA. Combining the CDR3 with reference TRBV29-1 and TRBJ1-4 gives the whole variable domain SAVISQKPSRDICQRGTSLTIQCQVDSQVTMMFWYRQQPGQSLTLIATANQGSEATYESGFVIDKFPISRPNLTFSTLTVSNMSPEDSSIYLCSVEDGQGKEKLFFGSGTQLSVL.

V is TRBV4-3 and J is TRBJ2-7, with 10 bases fitting TRBD2. Per germline, CDR1 LGHNA and CDR2 YSLEER. V lost 0 bases to trimming and J lost 4 bases; unmatched junction nucleotides: 6. The CDR3 has 16 residues. The CDR3 sequence: CASSQDASGSGYEQYF. DNA for the CDR3: TGCGCCAGCAGCCAAGATGCTAGCGGGAGTGGGTACGAGCAGTACTTC.

The chain combines TRBV5-6 with TRBJ2-2, with D perhaps matching TRBD2 (5 bases). Germline-derived CDR1 and CDR2 are SGHDT and YYEEEE. CDR3 length equals 16 residues. With 1 base removed from V and 1 base from J, the gap between germline ends came to 11 bases. The CDR3 DNA is TGTGCCAGCAGCTTGAACTCCGGGATGAACACCGGGGAGCTGTTTTTT. Translated: CASSLNSGMNTGELFF.

The V gene is TRBV19, the J gene TRBJ1-5; D unresolved. This CDR3 contains 12 residues. CDR1 LNHDA and CDR2 SQIVND come from the germline V gene (reference sequence). The ends were cut back, 7 bases at V and 3 bases at J, with 7 bases in the middle. In nucleotides, the CDR3 is TGTGCCAGTAACCTATACAATCAGCCCCAGCATTTT. Encoded protein: CASNLYNQPQHF.